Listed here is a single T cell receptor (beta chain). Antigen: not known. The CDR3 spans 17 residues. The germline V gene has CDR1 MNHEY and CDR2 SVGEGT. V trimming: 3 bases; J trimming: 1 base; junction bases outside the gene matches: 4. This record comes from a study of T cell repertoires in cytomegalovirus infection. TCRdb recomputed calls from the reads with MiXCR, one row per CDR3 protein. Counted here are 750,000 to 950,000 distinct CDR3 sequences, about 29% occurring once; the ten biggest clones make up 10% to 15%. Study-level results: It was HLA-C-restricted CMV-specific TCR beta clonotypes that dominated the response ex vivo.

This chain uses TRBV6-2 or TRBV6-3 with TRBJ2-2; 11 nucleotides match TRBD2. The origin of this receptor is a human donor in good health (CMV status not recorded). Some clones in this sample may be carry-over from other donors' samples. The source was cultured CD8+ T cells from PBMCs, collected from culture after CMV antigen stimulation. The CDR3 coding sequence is TGTGCCAGCAGTTATCTGCTAGCGGGGGGGAACACCGGGGAGCTGTTTTTT. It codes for CASSYLLAGGNTGELFF.